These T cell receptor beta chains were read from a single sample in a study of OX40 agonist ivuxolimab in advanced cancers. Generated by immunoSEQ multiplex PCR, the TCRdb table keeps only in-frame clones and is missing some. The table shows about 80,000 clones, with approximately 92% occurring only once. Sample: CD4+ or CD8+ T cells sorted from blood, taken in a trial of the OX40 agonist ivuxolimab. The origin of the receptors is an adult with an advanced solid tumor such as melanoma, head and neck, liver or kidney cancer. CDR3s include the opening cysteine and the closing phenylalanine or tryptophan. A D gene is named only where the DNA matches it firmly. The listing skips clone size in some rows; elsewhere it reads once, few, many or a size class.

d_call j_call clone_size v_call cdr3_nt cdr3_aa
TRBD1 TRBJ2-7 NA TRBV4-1 TGCGCCAGCAGCCACCGGGACAGCTCCTACGAGCAGTACTTC CASSHRDSSYEQYF
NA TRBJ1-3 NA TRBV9 TGTGCCAGCAGCGGTGGTGGGGGCTTAGGAAACACCATATATTTT CASSGGGGLGNTIYF
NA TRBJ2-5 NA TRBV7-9 TGTGCCAGCAGCTGGGGGGGACAGGCGGAGGAGACCCAGTACTTC CASSWGGQAEETQYF
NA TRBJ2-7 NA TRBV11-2 TGTGCCAGCAGCTTCGATCCAGGGTACGAGCAGTACTTC CASSFDPGYEQYF
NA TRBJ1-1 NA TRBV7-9 TGTGCCAGCCGCCTGGCGGGTGGGGACACTGAAGCTTTCTTT CASRLAGGDTEAFF
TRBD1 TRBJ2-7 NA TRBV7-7 TGTGCTAGCAGCTTAGGAGACGACAGGGTCTACGAGCAGTACTTC CASSLGDDRVYEQYF
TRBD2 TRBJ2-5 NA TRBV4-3 TGCGCCAGCAGCCAAGGCGTTAGCGGGGGACCCCAAGAGACCCAGTACTTC CASSQGVSGGPQETQYF
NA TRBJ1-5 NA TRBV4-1 TGCGCCAGCAGCCAAGAGAGGCAGGACCGCAATCAGCCCCAGCATTTT CASSQERQDRNQPQHF
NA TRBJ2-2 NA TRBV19 TGTGCCAGTAGTATCGCGGCAGAAGAAACGGCCGGGGAGCTGTTTTTT CASSIAAEETAGELFF
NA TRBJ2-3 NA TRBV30 TGTGCCTGGAGACTCTGGGTAGATACGCAGTATTTT CAWRLWVDTQYF
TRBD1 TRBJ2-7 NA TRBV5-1 TGCGCCAGCAGACTCGGGACAGGGTACTACGAGCAGTACTTC CASRLGTGYYEQYF
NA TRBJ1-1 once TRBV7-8 TGTGCCAGCAGCTCGTCGTCGGAAGCTTTCTTT CASSSSSEAFF
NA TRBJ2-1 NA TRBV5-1 TGCGCCAGCAGCCCGGACTCCTACAATGAGCAGTTCTTC CASSPDSYNEQFF
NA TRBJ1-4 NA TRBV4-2 TGTGCCAGCAGGGGGTCTCCCGAAGAAAAACTGTTTTTT CASRGSPEEKLFF
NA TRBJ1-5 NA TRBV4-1 TGCGCCAGCAGCCAAGATGCCGGGGACGGCCAGCCCCAGCATTTT CASSQDAGDGQPQHF
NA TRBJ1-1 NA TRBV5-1 TGCGCCAGCAGCTTGGGGACATTGAACACTGAAGCTTTCTTT CASSLGTLNTEAFF
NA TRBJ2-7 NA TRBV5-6 TGTGCCAGCAGCGACATTCACTACGAGCAGTACTTC CASSDIHYEQYF
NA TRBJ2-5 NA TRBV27 TGTGCCAGCAGTCCCTCTGTGGGGGAAGTAGGGGAGACCCAGTACTTC CASSPSVGEVGETQYF
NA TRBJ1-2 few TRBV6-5 TGTGCCAGCAGTGTAGGGAGAACAGGGAACGATGGCTACACCTTC CASSVGRTGNDGYTF
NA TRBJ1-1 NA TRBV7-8 TGTGCCAGCAGCCAGGGACCGGGGCGAATTGAAGCTTTCTTT CASSQGPGRIEAFF
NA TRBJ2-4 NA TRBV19 TGTGCCAGTACCCCTACGAACAGGGAGAAAAACATTCAGTACTTC CASTPTNREKNIQYF
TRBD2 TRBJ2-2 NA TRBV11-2 TGTGCCAGCAATCGGGGCCCGGGGAGGGACGGGGAGCTGTTTTTT CASNRGPGRDGELFF
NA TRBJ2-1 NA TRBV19 TGTGCCAGTACCGTCGCCGGGGCCGCCGTCGGGAATGAGCAGTTCTTC CASTVAGAAVGNEQFF
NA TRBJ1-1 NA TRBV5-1 TGCGCCAGCAGGGGAATTTTTACTGAAGCTTTCTTT CASRGIFTEAFF
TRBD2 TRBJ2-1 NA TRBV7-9 TGTGCCAGCAGCTTCCCCACTAGCGGGTATTACAATGAGCAGTTCTTC CASSFPTSGYYNEQFF
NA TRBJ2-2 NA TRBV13 TGTGCCAGCAGCTTAGGCAGAAACACCGGGGAGCTGTTTTTT CASSLGRNTGELFF
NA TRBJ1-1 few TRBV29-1 TGCAGCGTGACAGAGGACACTGAAGCTTTCTTT CSVTEDTEAFF
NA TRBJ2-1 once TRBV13 TGTGCCAGCAGCTTAGTTGGGGACAATGAGCAGTTCTTC CASSLVGDNEQFF
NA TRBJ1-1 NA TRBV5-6 TGTGCCAGCAGCTTGGTTGGGGGCGAGGACACTGAAGCTTTCTTT CASSLVGGEDTEAFF
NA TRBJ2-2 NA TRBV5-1 TGCGCCAGCAGCTTGGTCGGTTTGTACACCGGGGAGCTGTTTTTT CASSLVGLYTGELFF
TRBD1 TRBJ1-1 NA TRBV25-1 TGTGCCATTCTCGGACAGGGGAAGTCGGTCACTGAAGCTTTCTTT CAILGQGKSVTEAFF
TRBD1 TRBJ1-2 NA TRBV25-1 TGTGCCAGCGCTGGACAGGGGAACTATGGCTACACCTTC CASAGQGNYGYTF
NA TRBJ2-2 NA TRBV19 TGTGCCAGTAGTATTGGGAGCACCGGGGAGCTGTTTTTT CASSIGSTGELFF
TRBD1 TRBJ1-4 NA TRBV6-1 TGTGCCAGCAGTTCGACAGGGGCCAATGAAAAACTGTTTTTT CASSSTGANEKLFF
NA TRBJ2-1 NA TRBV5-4 TGTGCCAGCAGCTTGGGTCGGGCTAGGTACAATGAGCAGTTCTTC CASSLGRARYNEQFF
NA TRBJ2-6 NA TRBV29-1 TGCAGCGGGGGGGCGGGGGCTGGGGCCAACGTCCTGACTTTC CSGGAGAGANVLTF
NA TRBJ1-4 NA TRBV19 TGTGCCTGCAGACTCAGGGATGGGGGAGCAACTAATGAAAAACTGTTTTTT CACRLRDGGATNEKLFF
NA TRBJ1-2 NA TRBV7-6 TGTGCCAGCAGCTTAGAGACAGGATGGCCCGTAAACTATGGCTACACCTTC CASSLETGWPVNYGYTF
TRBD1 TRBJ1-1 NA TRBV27 TGTGCCAGCAGTCCCCTGACAGGGCTGAACACTGAAGCTTTCTTT CASSPLTGLNTEAFF
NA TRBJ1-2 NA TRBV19 TGTGCCAGTAGTATAGATGAACCCCGGGGCAGCCAATTCTATGGCTACACCTTC CASSIDEPRGSQFYGYTF
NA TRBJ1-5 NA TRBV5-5 TGTGCCAGCAGCTTCAGCCAGAGTAGCAATCAGCCCCAGCATTTT CASSFSQSSNQPQHF
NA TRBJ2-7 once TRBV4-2 TGTGCCAGCAGCCAGCCCGTATTAGGGGTTGGAGGGCCCTACGAGCAGTACTTC CASSQPVLGVGGPYEQYF
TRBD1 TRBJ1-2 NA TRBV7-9 TGTGCCAGCGAACGAAAGACAGGGGGCTATGGCTACACCTTC CASERKTGGYGYTF
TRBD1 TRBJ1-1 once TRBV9 TGTGCCAGCAGCGTAGAGACAGGGTTAAACACTGAAGCTTTCTTT CASSVETGLNTEAFF
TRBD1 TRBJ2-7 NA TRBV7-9 TGTGCCAGCAGTTCGTACTTGGGACAGGGGTCCTACGAGCAGTACTTC CASSSYLGQGSYEQYF
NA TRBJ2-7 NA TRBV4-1 TGCGCCAGCAGCCACCGCGGATCCTCCTACGAGCAGTACTTC CASSHRGSSYEQYF
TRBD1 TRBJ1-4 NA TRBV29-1 TGCAGCGTTGACGACAGGGGAGGAGGTGAAAAACTGTTTTTT CSVDDRGGGEKLFF
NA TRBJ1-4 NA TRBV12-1 TGTGCCAGCAGAGACAGGGTGTTAACTAATGAAAAACTGTTTTTT CASRDRVLTNEKLFF
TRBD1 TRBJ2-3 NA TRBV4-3 TGCGCCAGCAGCCCCGGACAGGGTTATAGCACAGATACGCAGTATTTT CASSPGQGYSTDTQYF
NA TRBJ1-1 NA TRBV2 TGTGCCAGCAGCACCTCCCGGACGAAGGACACTGAAGCTTTCTTT CASSTSRTKDTEAFF
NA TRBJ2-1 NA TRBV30 TGTGCCTGGAGTGGGGGGGCGTCTGTTTGGGATGAGCAGTTCTTC CAWSGGASVWDEQFF
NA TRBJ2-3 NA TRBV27 TGTGCCAGCAGTTTATCGAGGGGCCCAGATACGCAGTATTTT CASSLSRGPDTQYF
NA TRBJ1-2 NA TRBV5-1 TGCGCCAGCAGCTTGGGGAGGGATACGCGGGGCTACACCTTC CASSLGRDTRGYTF
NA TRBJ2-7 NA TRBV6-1 TGTGCCAGCAGTGACGGGGAGCAGTACTTC CASSDGEQYF
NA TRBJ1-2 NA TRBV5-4 TGTGCCAGCAGCTTGCTGGCAGGGTTGGGGGATGGCTACACCTTC CASSLLAGLGDGYTF
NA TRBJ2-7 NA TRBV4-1 TGCGCCAGCAGCCAAGTGGGGGACCACGAGCAGTACTTC CASSQVGDHEQYF
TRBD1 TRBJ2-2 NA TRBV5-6 TGTGCCAGCAGCTGGGCCGGGACAGGGGACACCGGGGAGCTGTTTTTT CASSWAGTGDTGELFF